This is a list of T cell receptor beta chains from one sample in a study of cytomegalovirus exposure and HLA in healthy donors. TCRdb keeps only in-frame clones here, not all; method: immunoSEQ multiplex PCR. The sample yields a few hundred thousand clones, roughly 80% seen once. The sequencing sample was made of PBMCs. The receptors originated from a man aged 25-45 years in good health and CMV-seronegative. The CDR3 runs from the conserved cysteine through the conserved F or W. The D gene is left open where the match is weak. Part of the rows lack a size; the others show once, few, many or a class for expanded clones.

. | TRBJ2-1 | TRBV7-6 | TRBD2 | CASSLSIAGSSYNEQFF | TGTGCCAGCAGCTTAAGTATAGCGGGAAGCTCCTACAATGAGCAGTTCTTC
few | TRBJ2-5 | TRBV19 | . | CASSPSQETQYF | TGTGCCAGTAGCCCTAGCCAAGAGACCCAGTACTTC
few | TRBJ1-3 | TRBV10-3 | TRBD1 | CAISAGQGAVIYF | TGTGCCATCAGTGCTGGACAGGGGGCCGTCATATATTTT
. | TRBJ1-2 | TRBV28 | . | CASSLGGADYGYTF | TGTGCCAGCAGTTTAGGGGGGGCTGACTATGGCTACACCTTC
. | TRBJ2-3 | TRBV18 | TRBD1 | CASSPLPATGLPGAQYF | TGTGCCAGCTCACCACTCCCCGCGACAGGGCTGCCCGGGGCGCAGTATTTT
. | TRBJ2-1 | TRBV10-3 | . | CAGGDPTNNEQFF | TGTGCCGGCGGGGATCCCACGAACAATGAGCAGTTCTTC
. | TRBJ2-7 | TRBV27 | . | CASSYGQTTTYEQYF | TGTGCCAGCAGTTACGGGCAGACGACTACCTACGAGCAGTACTTC
. | TRBJ2-7 | TRBV5-1 | . | CASSHGGPQSQYF | TGCGCCAGCAGCCATGGAGGCCCTCAGAGTCAGTACTTC
. | TRBJ1-1 | TRBV7-6 | . | CASSPHRDIPPMNTEAFF | TGTGCCAGCAGCCCCCACCGGGACATCCCCCCTATGAACACTGAAGCTTTCTTT
. | TRBJ1-2 | TRBV7-6 | . | CASSRNLGNGYTF | TGTGCCAGCAGCCGAAATCTGGGCAATGGCTACACCTTC
. | TRBJ2-7 | TRBV5-1 | TRBD2 | CASSSTSDPYEQYF | TGCGCCAGCAGCTCGACTAGCGATCCCTACGAGCAGTACTTC
. | TRBJ1-1 | TRBV7-9 | TRBD1 | CASSLGQGHTEAFF | TGTGCCAGCAGCTTGGGACAGGGGCACACTGAAGCTTTCTTT
. | TRBJ1-6 | TRBV6-5 | TRBD1 | CASSYETGGYSPLHF | TGTGCCAGCAGTTACGAAACAGGGGGTTATTCACCCCTCCACTTT
. | TRBJ2-3 | TRBV7-6 | TRBD2 | CASSLGSGGSTDTQYF | TGTGCCAGCAGCTTAGGTAGCGGGGGGAGCACAGATACGCAGTATTTT
. | TRBJ2-5 | TRBV7-7 | . | CASSLALREETQYF | TGTGCTAGCAGCCTTGCACTCAGGGAAGAGACCCAGTACTTC
. | TRBJ2-1 | TRBV4-3 | . | CASSQEGEPSKRRYNEQFF | TGCGCCAGCAGCCAAGAAGGAGAGCCTTCGAAGAGACGCTACAATGAGCAGTTCTTC
. | TRBJ2-7 | TRBV11-2 | TRBD1 | CASSLEGGQGAYEQYF | TGTGCCAGCAGCTTAGAAGGGGGACAGGGGGCCTACGAGCAGTACTTC
few | TRBJ1-6 | TRBV18 | . | CASSITGKSSYNSPLHF | TGTGCCAGCTCCATTACAGGGAAGAGCTCCTATAATTCACCCCTCCACTTT
. | TRBJ2-7 | TRBV7-2 | TRBD1 | CASSLGGQALYEQYF | TGTGCCAGCAGCTTAGGGGGACAGGCCCTCTACGAGCAGTACTTC
. | TRBJ1-5 | TRBV19 | . | CASSIFAGNQPQHF | TGTGCCAGTAGTATCTTCGCAGGGAATCAGCCCCAGCATTTT
. | TRBJ2-3 | TRBV25-1 | . | CASSANRLYTDTQYF | TGTGCCAGCAGTGCTAACAGGCTCTACACAGATACGCAGTATTTT
. | TRBJ1-1 | TRBV13 | . | CASSRQVTEAFF | TGTGCCAGCAGCCGACAGGTCACTGAAGCTTTCTTT
. | TRBJ2-1 | TRBV7-3 | . | CASSLSGQPNEQFF | TGTGCCAGCAGCTTATCCGGACAGCCGAATGAGCAGTTCTTC
. | TRBJ1-6 | TRBV5-1 | TRBD1 | CASSLTGQNNSPLHF | TGCGCCAGCAGCCTCACGGGACAGAATAATTCACCCCTCCACTTT
. | TRBJ1-5 | TRBV2 | TRBD1 | CASSRYRGRGSNQPQHF | TGTGCCAGCAGTCGCTACAGGGGGCGAGGGAGCAATCAGCCCCAGCATTTT
. | TRBJ1-2 | TRBV28 | TRBD1 | CAHGYPGQIDYGYTF | TGTGCCCACGGTTATCCGGGACAGATAGATTATGGCTACACCTTC
few | TRBJ2-5 | TRBV5-1 | . | CASSPGPKETQYF | TGCGCCAGCAGCCCGGGTCCTAAAGAGACCCAGTACTTC
. | TRBJ1-5 | TRBV18 | TRBD1 | CASSPNRGGQPQHF | TGTGCCAGCTCACCTAACAGGGGTGGACAGCCCCAGCATTTT
. | TRBJ1-5 | TRBV7-9 | TRBD1 | CASSFGTGEVGQPQHF | TGTGCCAGCAGCTTTGGGACAGGGGAGGTGGGTCAGCCCCAGCATTTT
. | TRBJ2-7 | TRBV7-3 | . | CASSLGQPDPGEQYF | TGTGCCAGCAGCTTAGGACAGCCCGACCCGGGAGAGCAGTACTTC
. | TRBJ1-2 | TRBV28 | . | CASRTGQGGDYGYTF | TGTGCCAGCAGAACGGGACAAGGGGGGGACTATGGCTACACCTTC
once | TRBJ2-6 | TRBV7-3 | TRBD2 | CASSRSGNSGANVLTF | TGTGCCAGCAGCCGGAGCGGGAACTCTGGGGCCAACGTCCTGACTTTC
. | TRBJ2-3 | TRBV6-4 | . | CASSVREEATDTQYF | TGTGCCAGCAGTGTCAGGGAAGAAGCCACAGATACGCAGTATTTT
. | TRBJ1-4 | TRBV6-6 | TRBD1 | CASTGQGGTNEKLFF | TGTGCCAGCACTGGGCAGGGGGGTACTAATGAAAAACTGTTTTTT
. | TRBJ2-7 | TRBV5-1 | TRBD1 | CASSSGTGTSYEQYF | TGCGCCAGCAGCTCTGGGACAGGGACCTCCTACGAGCAGTACTTC
. | TRBJ1-6 | TRBV10-1 | . | CASSPQGWNSPLHF | TGCGCCAGCAGTCCGCAGGGTTGGAATTCACCCCTCCACTTT
. | TRBJ2-7 | TRBV9 | TRBD1 | CASSVALTGKLAEQYF | TGTGCCAGCAGCGTAGCTTTGACAGGGAAGTTAGCCGAGCAGTACTTC
. | TRBJ1-3 | TRBV7-9 | TRBD1 | CASSLLGQETSGNTIYF | TGTGCCAGCAGCTTGCTGGGACAGGAAACTTCTGGAAACACCATATATTTT
. | TRBJ2-1 | TRBV6-4 | . | CASSEWVRAYNEQFF | TGTGCCAGCAGTGAGTGGGTACGGGCCTACAATGAGCAGTTCTTC
. | TRBJ2-7 | TRBV2 | . | CASSEANEQYF | TGTGCCAGCAGTGAAGCCAACGAGCAGTACTTC
. | TRBJ1-2 | TRBV9 | TRBD1 | CASSVGQGIGAYTF | TGTGCCAGCAGCGTGGGACAGGGAATAGGGGCCTACACCTTC
. | TRBJ1-1 | TRBV5-3 | TRBD1 | CAREGGAFF | TGTGCCAGAGAAGGGGGCGCTTTCTTT
few | TRBJ1-6 | TRBV2 | TRBD1 | CARTDRGRLDSPLHF | TGTGCCAGAACCGACAGGGGGCGCTTGGATTCACCCCTCCACTTT
. | TRBJ2-5 | TRBV9 | TRBD2 | CASSQGIAGGQQETQYF | TGTGCCAGCAGCCAAGGAATAGCGGGGGGACAGCAAGAGACCCAGTACTTC
. | TRBJ2-3 | TRBV9 | TRBD2 | CASSVRVAGGYSTDTQYF | TGTGCCAGCAGCGTTCGGGTAGCGGGGGGCTATAGCACAGATACGCAGTATTTT
. | TRBJ2-5 | TRBV2 | . | CASGGETQYF | TGTGCCAGCGGGGGGGAGACCCAGTACTTC
. | TRBJ2-3 | TRBV5-1 | TRBD1 | CASSEGGWGTDTQYF | TGCGCCAGCAGCGAAGGGGGCTGGGGCACAGATACGCAGTATTTT
. | TRBJ2-7 | TRBV28 | . | CASSLPSTGYYEQYF | TGTGCCAGCAGTTTACCCAGTACGGGATACTACGAGCAGTACTTC
. | TRBJ1-2 | TRBV6-6 | . | CASSRQGYGYTF | TGTGCCAGCAGTCGTCAGGGGTATGGCTACACCTTC
. | TRBJ1-2 | TRBV19 | . | CASSFGTSKNYGYTF | TGTGCCAGTAGTTTCGGGACTTCCAAGAACTATGGCTACACCTTC
. | TRBJ1-2 | TRBV6-1 | . | CASSEQRGPHGYTF | TGTGCCAGCAGTGAGCAAAGGGGTCCTCATGGCTACACCTTC
. | TRBJ2-3 | TRBV6-6 | . | CASSRPGGRGTDTQYF | TGTGCCAGCAGCCGGCCCGGGGGGCGCGGGACAGATACGCAGTATTTT